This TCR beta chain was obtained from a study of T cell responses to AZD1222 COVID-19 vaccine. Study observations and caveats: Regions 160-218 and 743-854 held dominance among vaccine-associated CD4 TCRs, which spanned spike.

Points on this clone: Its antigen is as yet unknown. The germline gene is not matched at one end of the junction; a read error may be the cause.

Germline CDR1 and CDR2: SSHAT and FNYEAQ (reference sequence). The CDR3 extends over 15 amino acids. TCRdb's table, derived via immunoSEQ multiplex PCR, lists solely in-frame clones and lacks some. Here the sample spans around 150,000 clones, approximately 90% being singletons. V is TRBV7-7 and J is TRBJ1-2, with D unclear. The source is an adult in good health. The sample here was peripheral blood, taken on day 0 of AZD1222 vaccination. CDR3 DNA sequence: TGTGCTAGCAGCCCCTCCATGGGGATTAGGTATGGCTACACCTTC. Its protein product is CASSPSMGIRYGYTF.